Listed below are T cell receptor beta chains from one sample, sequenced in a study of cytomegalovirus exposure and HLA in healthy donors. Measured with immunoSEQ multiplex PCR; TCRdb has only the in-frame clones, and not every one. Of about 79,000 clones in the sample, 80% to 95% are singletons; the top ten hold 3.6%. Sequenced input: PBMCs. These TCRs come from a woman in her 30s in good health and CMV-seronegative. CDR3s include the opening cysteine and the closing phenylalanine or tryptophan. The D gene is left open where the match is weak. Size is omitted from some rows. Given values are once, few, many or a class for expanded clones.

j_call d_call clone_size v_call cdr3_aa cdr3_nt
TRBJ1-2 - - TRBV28 CANILVAAGELSNYGYTF TGTGCCAACATCCTCGTGGCCGCAGGCGAACTTTCTAACTATGGCTACACCTTC
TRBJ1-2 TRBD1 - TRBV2 CASSAYRGRYGYTF TGTGCCAGCAGTGCCTACAGGGGCCGCTATGGCTACACCTTC
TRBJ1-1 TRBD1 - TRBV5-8 CASSHRDRVPFF TGTGCCAGCAGCCACCGGGACAGGGTCCCTTTCTTT
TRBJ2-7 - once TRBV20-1 CSANLAYEQYF TGCAGTGCGAACCTAGCCTACGAGCAGTACTTC
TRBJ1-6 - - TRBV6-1 CASSEQLIGQGSPLHF TGTGCCAGCAGTGAACAGTTAATAGGGCAGGGGTCACCCCTCCACTTT
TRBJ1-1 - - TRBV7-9 CASSQSQGSTEAFF TGTGCCAGCAGCCAGTCACAGGGTTCCACTGAAGCTTTCTTT
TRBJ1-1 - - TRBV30 CAWSVLGGNTEAFF TGTGCCTGGAGTGTACTGGGGGGAAACACTGAAGCTTTCTTT
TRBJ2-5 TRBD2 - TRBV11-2 CASSLDGGETQYF TGTGCCAGCAGCTTAGACGGGGGGGAGACCCAGTACTTC
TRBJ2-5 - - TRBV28 CASSLLGGGAVETQYF TGTGCCAGCAGTTTATTGGGTGGAGGGGCGGTCGAGACCCAGTACTTC
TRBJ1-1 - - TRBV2 CASKGEGDTEAFF TGTGCCAGCAAGGGGGAGGGGGACACTGAAGCTTTCTTT
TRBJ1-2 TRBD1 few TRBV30 CAWSPGTGNYGYTF TGTGCCTGGAGTCCGGGGACAGGGAACTATGGCTACACCTTC
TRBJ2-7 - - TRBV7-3 CASSLQGGLYEQYF TGTGCCAGCAGCTTACAGGGGGGACTCTACGAGCAGTACTTC
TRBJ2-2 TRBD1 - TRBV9 CASSGPTGTENTGELFF TGTGCCAGCAGCGGCCCGACCGGGACAGAGAACACCGGGGAGCTGTTTTTT
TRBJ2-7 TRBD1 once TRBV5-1 CASSLAGTGAFYEQYF TGCGCCAGCAGCTTGGCCGGGACAGGGGCCTTCTACGAGCAGTACTTC
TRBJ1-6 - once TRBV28 CASRNGQSSYNSPLHF TGTGCCAGCAGAAACGGACAGAGCTCCTATAATTCACCCCTCCACTTT
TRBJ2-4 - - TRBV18 CASSPLSLDIQYF TGTGCCAGCTCACCACTGAGTCTAGACATTCAGTACTTC
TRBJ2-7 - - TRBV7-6 CASSHNPQISSYEQYF TGTGCCAGCAGCCATAATCCCCAGATCAGCTCCTACGAGCAGTACTTC
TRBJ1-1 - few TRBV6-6 CASSYGPEAFF TGTGCCAGCAGTTACGGGCCTGAAGCTTTCTTT
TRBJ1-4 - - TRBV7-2 CASSREVAANYEKLFF TGTGCCAGCAGCCGGGAGGTTGCAGCTAATTATGAAAAACTGTTTTTT
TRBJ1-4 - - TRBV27 CASRTTGDSRRVSTNEKLFF TGTGCCAGCAGAACCACTGGTGACAGCCGCAGGGTCTCCACTAATGAAAAACTGTTTTTT
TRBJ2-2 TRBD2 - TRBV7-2 CASSLLRGGRGGELFF TGTGCCAGCAGCTTACTGCGGGGGGGCCGAGGCGGGGAGCTGTTTTTT
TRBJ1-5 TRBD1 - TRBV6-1 CASLEQGAYQPQHF TGTGCCAGCCTGGAACAGGGGGCCTATCAGCCCCAGCATTTT
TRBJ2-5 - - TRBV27 CASSLRWAPRPRGETQYF TGTGCCAGCAGTTTACGGTGGGCCCCTCGACCCAGGGGAGAGACCCAGTACTTC
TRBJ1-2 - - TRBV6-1 CASTDGNYGYTF TGTGCCAGCACCGACGGGAACTATGGCTACACCTTC
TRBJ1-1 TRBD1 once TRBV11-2 CASSSLDRGRGTEAFF TGTGCCAGCAGCTCCCTCGACAGGGGCCGCGGGACTGAAGCTTTCTTT
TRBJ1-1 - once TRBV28 CASSQPKGLSTEAFF TGTGCCAGCAGCCAGCCTAAGGGGCTTTCCACTGAAGCTTTCTTT
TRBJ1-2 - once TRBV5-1 CASSLTENYGYTF TGCGCCAGCAGCTTAACAGAGAACTATGGCTACACCTTC
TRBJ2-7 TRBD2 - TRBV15 CATSRGGSSYEQYF TGTGCCACCAGCAGGGGCGGGAGTTCCTACGAGCAGTACTTC
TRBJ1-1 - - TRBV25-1 CASSERGFGTEAFF TGTGCCAGCAGTGAGAGGGGGTTCGGCACTGAAGCTTTCTTT
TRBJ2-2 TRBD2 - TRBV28 CARSGGGAGAGELFF TGTGCCCGCAGCGGCGGGGGGGCCGGGGCCGGGGAGCTGTTTTTT
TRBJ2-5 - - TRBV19 CASSILRGVMETQYF TGTGCCAGTAGTATTCTCAGGGGGGTAATGGAGACCCAGTACTTC
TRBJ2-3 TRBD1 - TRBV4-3 CASSQDSRDRSTDTQYF TGCGCCAGCAGCCAAGATTCCCGGGACAGAAGCACAGATACGCAGTATTTT
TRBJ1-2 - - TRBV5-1 CASSLEENYGYTF TGCGCCAGCAGCCTGGAGGAGAACTATGGCTACACCTTC
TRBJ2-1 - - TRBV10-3 CAISDAPNYNEQFF TGTGCCATCAGTGACGCGCCGAACTACAATGAGCAGTTCTTC
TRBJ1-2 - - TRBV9 CASGGANYGYTF TGTGCCTCGGGGGGAGCTAACTATGGCTACACCTTC
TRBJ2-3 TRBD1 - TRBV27 CASIRGHTQYF TGTGCCAGCATAAGGGGGCATACGCAGTATTTT
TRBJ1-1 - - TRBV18 CASSPKQGGEAFF TGTGCCAGCTCACCGAAACAGGGAGGGGAAGCTTTCTTT
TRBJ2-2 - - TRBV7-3 CASSAQLSGTGELFF TGTGCCAGCAGCGCCCAGCTGAGCGGAACCGGGGAGCTGTTTTTT
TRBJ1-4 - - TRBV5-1 CASSLGGQSVEKLFF TGCGCCAGCAGCTTGGGGGGCCAGTCGGTGGAAAAACTGTTTTTT
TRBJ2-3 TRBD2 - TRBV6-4 CASSVSGGTDTQYF TGTGCCAGCAGTGTGAGCGGGGGCACAGATACGCAGTATTTT
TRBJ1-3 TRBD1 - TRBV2 CASSSHDRGRGNTIYF TGTGCCAGCAGTTCGCATGACAGGGGGCGTGGAAACACCATATATTTT
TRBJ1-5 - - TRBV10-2 CASSDRRQRDSSNQPQHF TGCGCCAGCAGTGATCGAAGACAGAGGGACTCAAGCAATCAGCCCCAGCATTTT
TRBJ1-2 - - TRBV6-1 CASNRRGDNHGYTF TGTGCCAGCAATCGGAGGGGAGATAACCATGGCTACACCTTC
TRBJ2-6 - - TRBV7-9 CASSPAGTRVSGANVLTF TGTGCCAGCAGCCCGGCCGGGACAAGGGTCTCTGGGGCCAACGTCCTGACTTTC
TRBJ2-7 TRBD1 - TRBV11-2 CASSSLQGRSSYEQYF TGTGCCAGCAGCTCTCTACAGGGGAGAAGCTCCTACGAGCAGTACTTC
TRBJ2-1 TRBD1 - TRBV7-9 CASSQTGYNEQFF TGTGCCAGCAGCCAGACAGGGTACAATGAGCAGTTCTTC
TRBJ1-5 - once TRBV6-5 CASSYSGGAGQPQHF TGTGCCAGCAGTTACTCAGGGGGGGCAGGACAGCCCCAGCATTTT
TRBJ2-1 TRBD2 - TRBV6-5 CASSYDRGGNNEQFF TGTGCCAGCAGTTACGATCGGGGGGGTAACAATGAGCAGTTCTTC
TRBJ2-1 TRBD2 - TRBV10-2 CASSASGRANEQFF TGCGCCAGCAGTGCTAGCGGGAGGGCCAATGAGCAGTTCTTC
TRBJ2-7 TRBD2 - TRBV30 CAWSQWLAGALTDF TGTGCCTGGAGTCAATGGTTAGCGGGGGCCCTAACGGACTTC
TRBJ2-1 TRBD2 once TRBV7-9 CASGGSGYNEQFF TGTGCCAGCGGCGGGAGCGGTTACAATGAGCAGTTCTTC
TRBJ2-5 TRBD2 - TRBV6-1 CASSDLAGAGEETQYF TGTGCCAGCAGTGATCTAGCGGGAGCTGGGGAAGAGACCCAGTACTTC
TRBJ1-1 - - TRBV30 CAWSVAGNTEAFF TGTGCCTGGAGTGTCGCGGGGAACACTGAAGCTTTCTTT